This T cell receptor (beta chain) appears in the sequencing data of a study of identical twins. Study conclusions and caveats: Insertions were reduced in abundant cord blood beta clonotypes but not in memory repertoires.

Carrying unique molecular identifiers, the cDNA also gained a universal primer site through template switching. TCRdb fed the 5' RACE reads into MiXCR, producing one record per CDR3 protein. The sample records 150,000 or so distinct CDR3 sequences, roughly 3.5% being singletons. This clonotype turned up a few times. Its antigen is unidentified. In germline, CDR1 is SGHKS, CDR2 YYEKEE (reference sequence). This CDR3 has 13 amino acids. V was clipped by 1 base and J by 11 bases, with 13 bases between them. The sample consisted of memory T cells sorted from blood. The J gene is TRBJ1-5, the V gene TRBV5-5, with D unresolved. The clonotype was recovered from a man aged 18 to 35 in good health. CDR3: CASSLSPESAQHF. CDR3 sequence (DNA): TGTGCCAGCAGCTTGAGTCCGGAATCAGCCCAGCATTTT. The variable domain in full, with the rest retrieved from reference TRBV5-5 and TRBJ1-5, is DAGVTQSPTHLIKTRGQQVTLRCSPISGHKSVSWYQQVLGQGPQFIFQYYEKEERGRGNFPDRFSARQFPNYSSELNVNALLLGDSALYLCASSLSPESAQHFGDGTRLSIL.